This entry features one T cell receptor (beta chain) sequence. Its matching antigen is unknown. Germline CDR1 is SGHDT and CDR2 is YYEEEE. The CDR3 runs to 18 residues. V shed 2 bases and J 3 bases; nucleotides not matched to a gene: 12. The PCR used 60 Vbeta and 13 Jbeta primers. Sequenced by immunoSEQ multiplex PCR; TCRdb stores in-frame clones only, minus some. The sample shows more than 110,000 clones, around four fifths of them seen only once. This sample is part of a study of cytomegalovirus exposure and HLA in healthy donors. On the study more broadly: Early released data had about 85 million unique TCRs, all coming from HLA-typed donors. Falling in the Caucasian-associated ancestry cluster were about four fifths of a few hundred genotyped donors. General study findings and limits: Confirmation was obtained in vitro that a few CMV-associated chains are specific for CMV antigens. Previously analyzed data showed that most TCR beta V segments were productive at a frequency of about 87% or about 30%.

The TCR sequence derives from a young man in good health and CMV-seropositive. The rearrangement links TRBV5-6 to TRBJ2-4; TRBD1 agrees at 9 bases. What was sequenced was PBMCs. DNA of the CDR3: TGTGCCAGCAGCTTCCTAACAGGGGGCTGGGGTGGCAAAAACATTCAGTACTTC. Amino acid sequence: CASSFLTGGWGGKNIQYF.